This is a list of T cell receptor beta chains from one sample in a study of T cell repertoires in cytomegalovirus infection. Using its own MiXCR run on the reads, TCRdb lists one record per CDR3 protein. The sample yields about 150,000 distinct CDR3 sequences, around 20% seen once. Sample: PBMCs. The origin of the receptors is a human donor in good health (CMV status not recorded). Some clones in this sample may be carry-over from other donors' samples. Each CDR3 is given with its conserved first and last residue. The D gene is left open where the match is weak. Where a row states a size, it is once, few, many or the class of an expanded clone; other rows omit it.

few	TRBV28	TRBJ1-1	-	CASSLRGPVGAFF	TGTGCCAGCAGTTTACGGGGACCCGTAGGGGCTTTCTTT
few	TRBV14	TRBJ2-1	-	CASSQVYNEQFF	TGTGCCAGCAGCCAAGTTTACAATGAGCAGTTCTTC
-	TRBV7-9	TRBJ1-6	TRBD1	CASSLTGAGNSPLHF	TGTGCCAGCAGCTTGACAGGGGCAGGCAATTCACCCCTCCACTTT
-	TRBV28	TRBJ1-1	-	CASSYNLGGEGNTEAFF	TGTGCCAGCAGCTACAACCTGGGGGGGGAGGGGAACACTGAAGCTTTCTTT
-	TRBV6-2/TRBV6-3	TRBJ1-2	TRBD1	CASTHDRVGGYTF	TGTGCCAGCACCCACGACAGGGTTGGCGGCTACACCTTC
many	TRBV4-1	TRBJ1-4	TRBD1	CASSPPGGTGGEKLFF	TGCGCCAGCAGCCCCCCTGGTGGGACAGGAGGTGAAAAACTGTTTTTT
few	TRBV20-1	TRBJ1-5	-	CSARQGEASNQPQHF	TGCAGTGCTAGACAAGGGGAAGCAAGCAATCAGCCCCAGCATTTT
few	TRBV7-2	TRBJ2-1	TRBD1	CASSPRGSIRGNEQFF	TGTGCCAGCAGCCCCAGGGGGTCCATTAGGGGTAATGAGCAGTTCTTC
-	TRBV7-3	TRBJ2-3	TRBD2	CASSPTSEDTQYF	TGTGCCAGCAGCCCTACTAGCGAGGATACGCAGTATTTT
few	TRBV10-3	TRBJ2-1	TRBD1	CATGTGGSFF	TGTGCCACCGGGACAGGGGGCTCGTTCTTC
-	TRBV12-3/TRBV12-4	TRBJ1-1	-	CASSRGPGNTEAFF	TGTGCCAGCAGCCGAGGCCCCGGGAACACTGAAGCTTTCTTT
few	TRBV19	TRBJ2-1	TRBD2	CASRDRGGAYNEQFF	TGTGCCAGTAGGGATCGCGGGGGGGCCTACAATGAGCAGTTCTTC
-	TRBV24-1	TRBJ2-7	TRBD1	CATSETGGYEQYF	TGTGCCACCAGTGAGACAGGGGGCTACGAGCAGTACTTC
-	TRBV28	TRBJ2-4	-	CASSVGGALAKNIQYF	TGTGCCAGCAGTGTAGGAGGGGCACTAGCCAAAAACATTCAGTACTTC
many	TRBV11-2	TRBJ1-5	-	CASSPTDQPQHF	TGTGCCAGCAGCCCGACAGATCAGCCCCAGCATTTT
few	TRBV27	TRBJ2-3	-	CASSWAHKPDTQYF	TGTGCCAGCAGTTGGGCCCACAAGCCAGATACGCAGTATTTT
few	TRBV12-3/TRBV12-4	TRBJ2-3	TRBD2	CASSFRGDVGTQYF	TGTGCCAGCAGTTTTCGGGGGGACGTAGGTACGCAGTATTTT
-	TRBV20-1	TRBJ2-3	TRBD2	CSASRLAGETDTQYF	TGCAGTGCATCGAGACTAGCGGGAGAGACAGATACGCAGTATTTT
many	TRBV7-2	TRBJ1-1	-	CASSLIGRVGTEAFF	TGTGCCAGCAGCTTAATCGGCAGGGTAGGTACTGAAGCTTTCTTT
few	TRBV11-1	TRBJ1-5	-	CASSVGLEQPQHF	TGTGCCAGCAGTGTGGGATTAGAGCAGCCCCAGCATTTT
many	TRBV7-2	TRBJ1-6	TRBD1	CASSSRTGSYNSPLHF	TGTGCCAGCAGCTCGAGGACAGGGTCCTATAATTCACCCCTCCACTTT
-	TRBV4-1	TRBJ1-1	-	CASSQGSLRYREAFF	TGCGCCAGCAGCCAAGGAAGTCTGCGGTACAGAGAAGCTTTCTTT